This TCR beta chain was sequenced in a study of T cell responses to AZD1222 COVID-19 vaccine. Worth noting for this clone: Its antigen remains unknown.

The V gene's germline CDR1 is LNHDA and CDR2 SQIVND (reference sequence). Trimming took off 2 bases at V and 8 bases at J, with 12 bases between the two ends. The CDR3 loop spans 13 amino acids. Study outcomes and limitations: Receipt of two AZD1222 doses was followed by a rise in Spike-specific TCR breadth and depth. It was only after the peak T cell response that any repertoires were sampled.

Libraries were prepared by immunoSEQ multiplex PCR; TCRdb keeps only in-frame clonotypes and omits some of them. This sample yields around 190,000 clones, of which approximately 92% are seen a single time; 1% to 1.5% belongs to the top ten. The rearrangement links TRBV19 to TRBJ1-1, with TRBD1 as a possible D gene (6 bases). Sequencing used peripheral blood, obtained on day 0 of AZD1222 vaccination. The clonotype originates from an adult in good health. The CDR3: CASSIQVGQEAFF. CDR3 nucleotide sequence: TGTGCCAGTAGTATACAGGTCGGACAGGAAGCTTTCTTT.